This T cell receptor (beta chain) was observed in a study of blood T cell repertoires in COVID-19. Study in general: Nucleic acid was either cDNA or gDNA, and it came from T cells, B-cell-depleted T cells, or PBMCs.

Generated by immunoSEQ multiplex PCR, the TCRdb table keeps only in-frame clones and is missing some. The sample includes 180,000 or so clones, approximately 83% of them seen just once. The CDR3 spans 13 residues. Trimming left V 5 bases short and J 3 bases short, with 11 bases between. From germline, CDR1 is SEHNR and CDR2 FQNEAQ (reference sequence). Sequencing was performed on peripheral blood. The receptor was isolated from a human donor with active or convalescent COVID-19. The donor label of this sample is uncertain. This sequence joins TRBV7-9 and TRBJ2-7, with a tentative D call TRBD1 (6 bases). DNA of the CDR3: TGTGCCAGCAGCCAGGGACATCTCTACGAGCAGTACTTC. Translating it yields CASSQGHLYEQYF.